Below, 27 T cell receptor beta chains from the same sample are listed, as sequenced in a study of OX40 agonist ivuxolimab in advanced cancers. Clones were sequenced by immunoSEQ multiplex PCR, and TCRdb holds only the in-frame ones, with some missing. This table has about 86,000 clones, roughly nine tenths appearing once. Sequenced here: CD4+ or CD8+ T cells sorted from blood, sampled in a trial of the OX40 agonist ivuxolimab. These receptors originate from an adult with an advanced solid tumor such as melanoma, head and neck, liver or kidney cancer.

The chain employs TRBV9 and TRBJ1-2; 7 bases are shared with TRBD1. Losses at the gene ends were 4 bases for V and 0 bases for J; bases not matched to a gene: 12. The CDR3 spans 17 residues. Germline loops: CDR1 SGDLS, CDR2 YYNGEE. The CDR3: CASSPRTRQGANYGYTF. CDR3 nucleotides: TGTGCCAGCAGCCCCCGAACGAGACAGGGAGCTAACTATGGCTACACCTTC.

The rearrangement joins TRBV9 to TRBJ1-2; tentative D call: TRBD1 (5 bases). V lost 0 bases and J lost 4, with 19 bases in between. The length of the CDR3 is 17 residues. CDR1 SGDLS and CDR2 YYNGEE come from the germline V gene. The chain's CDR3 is CASSVDEGPLARYGYTF. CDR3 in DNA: TGTGCCAGCAGCGTAGATGAGGGGCCTTTAGCTCGCTATGGCTACACCTTC.

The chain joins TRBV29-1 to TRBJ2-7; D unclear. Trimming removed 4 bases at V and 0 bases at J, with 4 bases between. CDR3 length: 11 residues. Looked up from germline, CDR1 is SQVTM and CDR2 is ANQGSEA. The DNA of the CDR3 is TGCAGCGTTGGGACCTCCTACGAGCAGTACTTC. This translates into CSVGTSYEQYF.

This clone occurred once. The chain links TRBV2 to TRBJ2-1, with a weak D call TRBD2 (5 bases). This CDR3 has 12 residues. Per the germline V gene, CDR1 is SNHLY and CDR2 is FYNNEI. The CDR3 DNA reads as TGTGCAGGAGGAAGGTATAGCAATGAGCAGTTCTTC. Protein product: CAGGRYSNEQFF.

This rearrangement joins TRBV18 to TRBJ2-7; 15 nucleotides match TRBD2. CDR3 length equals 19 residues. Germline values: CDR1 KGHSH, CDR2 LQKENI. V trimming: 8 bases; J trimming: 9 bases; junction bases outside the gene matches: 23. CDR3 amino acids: CASLEGPGLAGGSQNAQYF. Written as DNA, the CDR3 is TGTGCCAGCCTTGAAGGCCCGGGACTAGCGGGAGGAAGCCAAAACGCGCAGTACTTC.

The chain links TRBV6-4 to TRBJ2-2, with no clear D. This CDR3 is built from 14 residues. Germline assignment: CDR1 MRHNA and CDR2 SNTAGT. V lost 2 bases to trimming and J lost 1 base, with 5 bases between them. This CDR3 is CASSDDWNTGELFF. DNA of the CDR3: TGTGCCAGCAGTGACGACTGGAACACCGGGGAGCTGTTTTTT.

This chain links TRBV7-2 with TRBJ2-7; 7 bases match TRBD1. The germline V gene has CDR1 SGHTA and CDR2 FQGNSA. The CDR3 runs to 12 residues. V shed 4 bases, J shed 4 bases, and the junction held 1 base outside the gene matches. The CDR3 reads CASSSTGYEQYF. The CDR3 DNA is TGTGCCAGCAGCTCGACAGGGTACGAGCAGTACTTC.

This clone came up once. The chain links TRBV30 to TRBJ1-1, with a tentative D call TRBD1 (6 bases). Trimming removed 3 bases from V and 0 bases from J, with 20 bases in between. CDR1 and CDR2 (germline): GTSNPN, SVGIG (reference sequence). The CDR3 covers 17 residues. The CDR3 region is CAWRVQWGRAMNTEAFF. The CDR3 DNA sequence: TGTGCCTGGAGGGTACAATGGGGGCGTGCGATGAACACTGAAGCTTTCTTT.

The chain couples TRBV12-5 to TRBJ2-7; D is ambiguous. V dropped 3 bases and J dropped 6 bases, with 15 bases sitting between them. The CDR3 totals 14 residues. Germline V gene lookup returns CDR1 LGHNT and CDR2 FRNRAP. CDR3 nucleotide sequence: TGTGCTAGTGGTTTTTTCCACCACCGCGCCGAGCAGTACTTC. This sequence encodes CASGFFHHRAEQYF.

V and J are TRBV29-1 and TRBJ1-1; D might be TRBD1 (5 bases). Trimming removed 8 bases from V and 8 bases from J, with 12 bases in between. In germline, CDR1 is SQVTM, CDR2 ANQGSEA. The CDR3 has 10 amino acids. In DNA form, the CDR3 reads TGCAGCTTCAACAGGAACGAAGCTTTCTTT. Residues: CSFNRNEAFF.

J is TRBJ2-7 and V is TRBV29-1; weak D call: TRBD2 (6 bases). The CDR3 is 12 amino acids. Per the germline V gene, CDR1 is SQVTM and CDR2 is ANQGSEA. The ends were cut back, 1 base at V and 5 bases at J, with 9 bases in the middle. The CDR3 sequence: CSVEGGTDEQYF. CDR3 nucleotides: TGCAGCGTTGAAGGCGGGACGGACGAGCAGTACTTC.

This CDR3 reads CSAWGGRADQETQYF. For the CDR3, the DNA is TGCAGCGCCTGGGGCGGGAGGGCCGACCAAGAGACCCAGTACTTC. V usage is TRBV29-1 and J usage is TRBJ2-5, with TRBD2 matching 9 bases. After removal of 7 bases from V and 0 bases from J, the junction contained 9 bases not matched to a gene. The germline V gene has CDR1 SQVTM and CDR2 ANQGSEA. This CDR3 contains 15 residues.

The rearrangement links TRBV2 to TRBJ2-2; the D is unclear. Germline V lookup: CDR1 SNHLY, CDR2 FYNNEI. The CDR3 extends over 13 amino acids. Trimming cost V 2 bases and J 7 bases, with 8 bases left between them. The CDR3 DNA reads TGTGCCAGCAGTGAAACTTGGAGCGGGGAGCTGTTTTTT. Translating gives CASSETWSGELFF.

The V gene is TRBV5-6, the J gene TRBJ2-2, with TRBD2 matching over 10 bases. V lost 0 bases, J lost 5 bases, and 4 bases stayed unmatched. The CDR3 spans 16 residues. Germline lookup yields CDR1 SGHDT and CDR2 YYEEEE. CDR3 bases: TGTGCCAGCAGCTTGGCGCTAGCGGGAGAAACCGGGGAGCTGTTTTTT. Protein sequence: CASSLALAGETGELFF.

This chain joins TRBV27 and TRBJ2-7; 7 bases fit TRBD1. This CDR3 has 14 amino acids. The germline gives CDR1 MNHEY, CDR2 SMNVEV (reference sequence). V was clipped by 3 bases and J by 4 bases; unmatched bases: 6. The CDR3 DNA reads TGTGCCAGCAGTTTCAGGGGGAACGGTTACGAGCAGTACTTC. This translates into CASSFRGNGYEQYF.

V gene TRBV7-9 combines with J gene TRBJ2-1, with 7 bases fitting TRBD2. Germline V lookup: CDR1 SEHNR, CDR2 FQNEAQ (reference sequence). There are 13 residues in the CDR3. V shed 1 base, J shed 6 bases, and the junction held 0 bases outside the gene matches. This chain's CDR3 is CASSLGTSNEQFF. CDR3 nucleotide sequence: TGTGCCAGCAGCTTAGGGACTAGCAATGAGCAGTTCTTC.

CDR3 residues: CASSLNSNSYNEQFF. The CDR3 DNA follows: TGTGCCAGTAGCCTAAACTCGAACTCCTACAATGAGCAGTTCTTC. The chain combines TRBV19 with TRBJ2-1; no clear D gene. V lost 6 bases, J lost 0 bases, and 12 bases lay in between. The CDR3 loop spans 15 amino acids. Germline-derived CDR1 and CDR2 are LNHDA and SQIVND (reference sequence). The whole variable domain, filled in from reference TRBV19 and TRBJ2-1, reads DGGITQSPKYLFRKEGQNVTLSCEQNLNHDAMYWYRQDPGQGLRLIYYSQIVNDFQKGDIAEGYSVSREKKESFPLTVTSAQKNPTAFYLCASSLNSNSYNEQFFGPGTRLTVL.

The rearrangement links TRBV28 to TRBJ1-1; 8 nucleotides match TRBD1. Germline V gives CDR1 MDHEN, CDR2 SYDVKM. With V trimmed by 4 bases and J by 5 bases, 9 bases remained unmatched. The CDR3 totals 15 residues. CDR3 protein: CASSYPGQGRTEAFF. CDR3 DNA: TGTGCCAGCAGTTACCCTGGACAGGGAAGGACTGAAGCTTTCTTT.

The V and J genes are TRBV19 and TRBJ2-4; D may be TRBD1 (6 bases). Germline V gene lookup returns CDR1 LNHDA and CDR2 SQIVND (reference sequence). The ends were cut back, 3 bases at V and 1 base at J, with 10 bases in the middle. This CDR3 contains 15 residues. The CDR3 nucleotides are TGTGCCAGTAGTATTGCCGACAGGGCCAAAAACATTCAGTACTTC. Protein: CASSIADRAKNIQYF.

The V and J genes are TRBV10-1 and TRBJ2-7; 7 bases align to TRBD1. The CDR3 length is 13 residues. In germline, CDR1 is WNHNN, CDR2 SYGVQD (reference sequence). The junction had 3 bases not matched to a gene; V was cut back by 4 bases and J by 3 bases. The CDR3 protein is CASSGDSYYEQYF. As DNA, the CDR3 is TGCGCCAGCAGTGGGGACAGCTACTACGAGCAGTACTTC.

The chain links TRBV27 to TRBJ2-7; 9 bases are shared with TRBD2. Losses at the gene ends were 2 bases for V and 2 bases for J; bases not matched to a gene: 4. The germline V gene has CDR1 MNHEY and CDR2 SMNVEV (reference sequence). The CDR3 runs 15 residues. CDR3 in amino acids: CASSLGGGRAYEQYF. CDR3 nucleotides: TGTGCCAGCAGTTTAGGCGGCGGGAGGGCCTACGAGCAGTACTTC.

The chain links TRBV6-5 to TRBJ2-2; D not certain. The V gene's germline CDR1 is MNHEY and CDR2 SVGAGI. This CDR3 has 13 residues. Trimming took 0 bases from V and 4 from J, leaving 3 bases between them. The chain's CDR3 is CASSYSRTGELFF. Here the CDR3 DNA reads TGTGCCAGCAGTTACTCCCGCACCGGGGAGCTGTTTTTT.

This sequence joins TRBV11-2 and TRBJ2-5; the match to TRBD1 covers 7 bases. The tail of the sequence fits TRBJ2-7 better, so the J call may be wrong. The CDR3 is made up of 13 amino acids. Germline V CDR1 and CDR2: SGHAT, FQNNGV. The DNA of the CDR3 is TGTGCCAGCAGCCTGGGGACAGAGTACGAGCAGTACTTC. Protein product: CASSLGTEYEQYF.

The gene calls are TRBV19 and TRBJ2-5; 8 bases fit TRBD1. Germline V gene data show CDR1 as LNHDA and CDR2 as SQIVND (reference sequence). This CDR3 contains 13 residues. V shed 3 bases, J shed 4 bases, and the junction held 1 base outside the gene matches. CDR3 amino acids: CASSMDRAETQYF. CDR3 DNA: TGTGCCAGTAGTATGGACAGGGCAGAGACCCAGTACTTC.

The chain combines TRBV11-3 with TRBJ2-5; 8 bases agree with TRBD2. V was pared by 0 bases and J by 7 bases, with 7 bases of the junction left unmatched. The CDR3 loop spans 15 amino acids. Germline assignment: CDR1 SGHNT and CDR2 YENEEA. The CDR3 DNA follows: TGTGCCAGCAGCTTAGAGCGGGAGGTAATCGGGACCCAGTACTTC. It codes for CASSLEREVIGTQYF. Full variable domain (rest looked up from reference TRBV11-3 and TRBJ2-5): EAGVVQSPRYKIIEKKQPVAFWCNPISGHNTLYWYLQNLGQGPELLIRYENEEAVDDSQLPKDRFSAERLKGVDSTLKIQPAELGDSAVYLCASSLEREVIGTQYFGPGTRLLVL.

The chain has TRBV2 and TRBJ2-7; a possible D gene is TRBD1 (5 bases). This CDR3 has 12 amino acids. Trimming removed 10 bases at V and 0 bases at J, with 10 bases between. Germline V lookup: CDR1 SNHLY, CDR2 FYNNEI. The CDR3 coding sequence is TGTGCCACCCGACAGTCCTCCTACGAGCAGTACTTC. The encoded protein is CATRQSSYEQYF. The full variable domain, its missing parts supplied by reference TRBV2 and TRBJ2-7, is EPEVTQTPSHQVTQMGQEVILRCVPISNHLYFYWYRQILGQKVEFLVSFYNNEISEKSEIFDDQFSVERPDGSNFTLKIRSTKLEDSAMYFCATRQSSYEQYFGPGTRLTVT.

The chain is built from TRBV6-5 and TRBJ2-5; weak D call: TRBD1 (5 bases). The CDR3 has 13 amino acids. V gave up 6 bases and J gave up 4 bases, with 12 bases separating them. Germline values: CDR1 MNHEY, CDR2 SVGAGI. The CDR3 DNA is TGTGCCAGCAGGCAAAGGGGTGTAGAGACCCAGTACTTC. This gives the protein CASRQRGVETQYF.